This TCR beta chain was sequenced during a study of a mutant IDH1 vaccine in newly diagnosed glioma. Germline-derived CDR1 and CDR2 are LGHNA and YSLEER. V shed 2 bases and J shed 4 bases, with 7 bases lying between them. The CDR3 covers 13 residues. The time point: week 5, during vaccination. Each dose delivered 300 ug of mutant IDH1 20-mer peptide subcutaneously with imiquimod. Note on this clone: The antigen remains unidentified.

The assay was immunoSEQ multiplex PCR, and TCRdb's table has in-frame clones only and misses some. The data contain about 58,000 clones, around 84% of them seen just once; the ten biggest clones take up 6.5% to 9%. Sequenced material: PBMCs, taken from a glioma patient whose treatment included an IDH1 peptide vaccine. The gene calls are TRBV4-3 and TRBJ2-3; D is ambiguous. The sequence came from a woman between 50 and 59 years old with glioma. The CDR3 DNA sequence: TGCGCCAGCAGCCAACTCCGGGCAGATACGCAGTATTTT. Protein product: CASSQLRADTQYF.